The 29 T cell receptor beta chains listed next were all sequenced from one sample in a study of shared clonotypes between healthy human individuals. The repertoire was sequenced with immunoSEQ multiplex PCR; TCRdb's copy has only in-frame clones and lacks some. The table lists hundreds of thousands of clones, roughly 98% of them singletons, with more than 0.3% in the top ten. Naive CD8 isolation took CD45RO-negative cells positively selected for CCR7 and excluded terminally differentiated effector memory CD45RA+ cells. The sample consisted of naive CD8+ T cells sorted from blood. The origin of the receptors is a man aged 25 to 40 in good health.

This clone has a single count. The chain uses TRBV4-1 and TRBJ2-3; no reliable D call. The ends were cut back, 0 bases at V and 0 bases at J, with 7 bases in the middle. The length of the CDR3 is 15 residues. The germline V gene has CDR1 MGHRA and CDR2 YSYEKL. The CDR3 nucleotides read TGCGCCAGCAGCCAAGAACGCACTAGCACAGATACGCAGTATTTT. Residues: CASSQERTSTDTQYF.

With respect to this clone: At the DNA level, this CDR3 is encoded by other sequences in the same sample as well. The chain employs TRBV29-1 and TRBJ2-7; 13 bases line up with TRBD2. Trimming took 3 bases from V and 3 from J; bases not matched to a gene: 2. CDR1 SQVTM and CDR2 ANQGSEA come from the germline V gene. This CDR3 has 14 residues. The DNA for the CDR3 is TGCAGCGTTGATGGACTAGCGGGAGACTACGAGCAGTACTTC. Amino acid sequence: CSVDGLAGDYEQYF.

The chain couples TRBV27 to TRBJ2-2; 13 bases match TRBD2. This CDR3 has 15 amino acids. Per germline, CDR1 MNHEY and CDR2 SMNVEV (reference sequence). J was trimmed by 6 bases and V by 3 bases; bases with no gene match: 1. The CDR3 DNA sequence: TGTGCCAGCAGTTTCGGACTAGCGGGAGCCGGGGAGCTGTTTTTT. It translates to CASSFGLAGAGELFF.

The J gene is TRBJ2-3, the V gene TRBV10-2; perhaps D is TRBD1 or TRBD2 (5 bases each). Trimming pared 3 bases from V and 2 bases from J, leaving 9 bases between. Germline CDR1 reads WSHSY; CDR2 reads SAAADI. The CDR3 totals 14 residues. CDR3 loop: CASSEEGNTDTQYF. As DNA, the CDR3 is TGCGCCAGCAGTGAAGAGGGGAACACAGATACGCAGTATTTT.

For this clone: Other DNA sequences in this sample translate to the same CDR3. The rearrangement uses TRBV5-8 and TRBJ2-3; TRBD2 matches at 10 bases. Germline-derived CDR1 and CDR2 are SGHTS and YDEGEE. V shed 2 bases and J 1 base; nucleotides not matched to a gene: 1. The length of the CDR3 is 15 residues. The CDR3 DNA follows: TGTGCCAGCAGCTTCGGGACTAGCGGCACAGATACGCAGTATTTT. Translating gives CASSFGTSGTDTQYF. Supplemented by reference TRBV5-8 and TRBJ2-3, the full variable domain reads EAGVTQSPTHLIKTRGQQATLRCSPISGHTSVYWYQQALGLGLQFLLWYDEGEERNRGNFPPRFSGRQFPNYSSELNVNALELEDSALYLCASSFGTSGTDTQYFGPGTRLTVL.

The rearrangement uses TRBV9 and TRBJ2-5; no clear D. CDR3 size: 14 residues. Germline V gene data show CDR1 as SGDLS and CDR2 as YYNGEE. Trimming left V 3 bases short and J 3 bases short, with 12 bases between. CDR3 region: CASSASGTEETQYF. CDR3 nucleotide sequence: TGTGCCAGCAGCGCTTCCGGAACAGAAGAGACCCAGTACTTC. Looking up the rest from reference TRBV9 and TRBJ2-5 gives the full variable domain: DSGVTQTPKHLITATGQRVTLRCSPRSGDLSVYWYQQSLDQGLQFLIQYYNGEERAKGNILERFSAQQFPDLHSELNLSSLELGDSALYFCASSASGTEETQYFGPGTRLLVL.

The CDR3 reads CASSGYYSYNEQFF. The CDR3 DNA reads TGTGCCAGCAGCGGCTATTACTCCTACAATGAGCAGTTCTTC. This chain uses TRBV9 with TRBJ2-1, with D unresolved. The CDR3 covers 14 residues. Germline lookup yields CDR1 SGDLS and CDR2 YYNGEE. V was shortened by 3 bases and J by 0 bases, with 7 bases between the two germline ends.

The table lists this clone with a few counts. The sample has other DNA sequences that encode this CDR3 too. This chain uses TRBV9 with TRBJ2-1, with unresolved D. Trimming took off 0 bases at V and 7 bases at J, with 2 bases between the two ends. The CDR3 is 11 residues long. CDR1 and CDR2 (germline): SGDLS, YYNGEE. CDR3 coding DNA: TGTGCCAGCAGCGTAGATAATGAGCAGTTCTTC. Its translation is CASSVDNEQFF.

The CDR3 region is CASSPPVGSYNEQFF. For the CDR3, the DNA is TGTGCCAGCAGCCCCCCTGTTGGGTCCTACAATGAGCAGTTCTTC. The gene calls are TRBV9 and TRBJ2-1; D unresolved. This CDR3 has 15 amino acids. V lost 4 bases to trimming and J lost 1 base, with 12 bases between them. Germline CDR1 is SGDLS and CDR2 is YYNGEE.

The rearrangement joins TRBV9 to TRBJ2-3; 9 bases are shared with TRBD2. The junction had 10 bases not matched to a gene; V was cut back by 0 bases and J by 5 bases. The length of the CDR3 is 17 residues. Germline CDR1 SGDLS, CDR2 YYNGEE. The CDR3 region is CASSVVAGREGIDTQYF. As DNA, the CDR3 is TGTGCCAGCAGCGTAGTAGCGGGGCGGGAGGGGATAGATACGCAGTATTTT.

The V and J genes are TRBV7-8 and TRBJ2-1; perhaps TRBD2 as D (5 bases). Trimming cost V 7 bases and J 7 bases, with 20 bases left between them. The CDR3 covers 15 residues. CDR1 and CDR2 (germline): SGHVS, FQNEAQ. The CDR3 coding sequence is TGTGCCAGCATCGACGCCCCTAGCACGAGAAATGAGCAGTTCTTC. Residues: CASIDAPSTRNEQFF.

This sequence joins TRBV28 and TRBJ2-3; 14 bases are shared with TRBD2. This CDR3 has 17 residues. The V and J ends lost 2 bases and 6 bases, in that order; junction bases with no gene match: 7. From germline, CDR1 is MDHEN and CDR2 SYDVKM. The CDR3 region has the DNA TGTGCCAGCAGTTTAGGGACTAGCGGGAGAGGGAGGGATACGCAGTATTTT. It specifies CASSLGTSGRGRDTQYF.

The chain joins TRBV11-2 to TRBJ1-2; 9 bases map to TRBD1. The J segment lost 3 bases and the V segment lost 6 bases, leaving 5 bases of the junction unmatched. Looked up from germline, CDR1 is SGHAT and CDR2 is FQNNGV. This CDR3 comprises 14 residues. The CDR3 loop reads CASSNRGRDYGYTF. In DNA, the CDR3 is TGTGCCAGCAGTAACAGGGGGCGGGACTATGGCTACACCTTC. Filled out from reference TRBV11-2 and TRBJ1-2, the complete variable domain reads EAGVAQSPRYKIIEKRQSVAFWCNPISGHATLYWYQQILGQGPKLLIQFQNNGVVDDSQLPKDRFSAERLKGVDSTLKIQPAKLEDSAVYLCASSNRGRDYGYTFGSGTRLTVV.

The gene calls are TRBV7-9 and TRBJ2-5; 7 bases match TRBD1. CDR3 length: 16 amino acids. V gave up 3 bases and J gave up 2 bases; unmatched junction bases: 9. The germline CDR1 and CDR2 sequences are SEHNR and FQNEAQ (reference sequence). The CDR3 loop is CASSFDEGASQETQYF. CDR3 bases: TGTGCCAGCAGCTTTGACGAGGGGGCCTCGCAAGAGACCCAGTACTTC.

The chain employs TRBV7-8 and TRBJ2-2, with 10 bases that match TRBD2. Germline CDR1 SGHVS, CDR2 FQNEAQ. V was clipped by 2 bases and J by 5 bases; unmatched bases: 8. The length of the CDR3 is 17 residues. CDR3 sequence reads: CASSLTGSGRRTGELFF. The CDR3 DNA reads TGTGCCAGCAGCTTAACGGGTAGCGGGAGGCGTACCGGGGAGCTGTTTTTT.

The V call is TRBV9, the J call TRBJ1-3, with a weak D call TRBD1 (6 bases). Trimming removed 4 bases from V and 5 bases from J, with 16 bases in between. The CDR3 sequence is 15 residues long. The V gene's germline CDR1 is SGDLS and CDR2 YYNGEE. This chain's CDR3 is CASSRTGSVRNTIYF. CDR3 bases: TGTGCCAGCAGCCGAACAGGGAGCGTCAGAAACACCATATATTTT.

The rearrangement links TRBV4-1 to TRBJ1-2, with 7 bases matching TRBD1. Germline assignment: CDR1 MGHRA and CDR2 YSYEKL. CDR3 length equals 14 residues. V was clipped by 4 bases and J by 4 bases; unmatched bases: 6. Here the CDR3 DNA reads TGCGCCAGCAGCCTAGGGGGCCCGGCCTATGGCTACACCTTC. Residues: CASSLGGPAYGYTF.

This clone was detected only once. The J gene is TRBJ1-2, the V gene TRBV5-5, with 11 nucleotides matching TRBD1. Germline CDR1 is SGHKS and CDR2 is YYEKEE (reference sequence). After removal of 5 bases from V and 6 bases from J, the junction contained 6 bases not matched to a gene. The length of the CDR3 is 14 residues. Here the CDR3 DNA reads TGTGCCAGCAGAAGGACAGGGGGCGAGGATGGCTACACCTTC. Amino acid sequence: CASRRTGGEDGYTF.

The V call is TRBV4-2, the J call TRBJ2-2, with 8 bases aligning to TRBD2. V gave up 0 bases and J gave up 4 bases; unmatched junction bases: 10. The CDR3 is made up of 18 amino acids. Germline V gene sequence: CDR1 LGHNA, CDR2 YNFKEQ. The CDR3 DNA follows: TGTGCCAGCAGCCAAGATGGGGCGGGAGGAATCTCCACCGGGGAGCTGTTTTTT. It is translated as CASSQDGAGGISTGELFF.

This sequence joins TRBV7-9 and TRBJ2-7; TRBD2 aligns across 11 bases. In germline, CDR1 is SEHNR, CDR2 FQNEAQ (reference sequence). The CDR3 consists of 19 residues. With 6 bases clipped from V and 0 bases from J, the junction kept 16 bases outside the gene matches. The CDR3 bases are TGTGCCAGCAGAGGTTCCTTCAGGGATGGGACTAGCGGCTCCTACGAGCAGTACTTC. It yields the protein CASRGSFRDGTSGSYEQYF.

The genes are TRBV28 and TRBJ1-5, with D possibly TRBD1 on 6 matching bases. Trimming stripped 3 bases from V and 4 bases from J, with 10 bases between. Looked up from germline, CDR1 is MDHEN and CDR2 is SYDVKM. The CDR3 has 14 amino acids. The CDR3 is CASSFDRSNQPQHF. In DNA form, the CDR3 reads TGTGCCAGCAGTTTTGACAGGAGTAATCAGCCCCAGCATTTT.

In its sample, this clone was seen once. The chain employs TRBV7-8 and TRBJ2-7, with TRBD1 matching over 7 bases. The V gene's germline CDR1 is SGHVS and CDR2 FQNEAQ. Trimming took 5 bases from V and 2 from J; bases not matched to a gene: 9. This CDR3 is built from 15 residues. The CDR3, as DNA: TGTGCCAGCAGCCCCGGTTGGACAGGAACCTACGAGCAGTACTTC. This sequence encodes CASSPGWTGTYEQYF.

Notes on this clone: At one end, the junction sequence differs from germline, possibly due to a read error. V gene TRBV7-7 combines with J gene TRBJ1-4; possibly TRBD1 for D (5 bases). CDR1 SSHAT and CDR2 FNYEAQ come from the germline V gene (reference sequence). CDR3 length equals 13 residues. The CDR3 DNA is TGTGCTAGCAGCTCCACGGAGGGGGAAAAACTGTTTTTT. Residues: CASSSTEGEKLFF. The full variable domain, completed using reference TRBV7-7 and TRBJ1-4, is GAGVSQSPRYKVTKRGQDVTLRCDPISSHATLYWYQQALGQGPEFLTYFNYEAQPDKSGLPSDRFSAERPEGSISTLTIQRTEQRDSAMYRCASSSTEGEKLFFGSGTQLSVL.

This sequence joins TRBV29-1 and TRBJ2-1; TRBD1 might be the D (6 bases). Germline loops: CDR1 SQVTM, CDR2 ANQGSEA. Trimming removed 2 bases at V and 7 bases at J, with 12 bases between. This CDR3 has 13 amino acids. The CDR3 loop reads CSVESAGENEQFF. As DNA, the CDR3 is TGCAGCGTTGAATCTGCAGGGGAGAATGAGCAGTTCTTC.

The rearrangement links TRBV5-5 to TRBJ1-5; D is undetermined. The germline V gene encodes CDR1 SGHKS and CDR2 YYEKEE (reference sequence). V was clipped by 10 bases and J by 0 bases, with 17 bases between them. The CDR3 length is 15 residues. As DNA, the CDR3 is TGTGCCTCTTCCCCTGACAAGAATAGCAATCAGCCCCAGCATTTT. Its protein product is CASSPDKNSNQPQHF.

This chain connects TRBV5-1 to TRBJ2-1; TRBD1 matches 9 bases. J gave up 7 bases and V 3 bases, and 2 bases lay outside the gene matches. This CDR3 is 13 amino acids long. Germline CDR1 reads SGHRS; CDR2 reads YFSETQ. The CDR3 loop reads CASSSGTGNEQFF. For the CDR3, the DNA is TGCGCCAGCAGCTCCGGGACAGGGAATGAGCAGTTCTTC. The full variable domain, completed using reference TRBV5-1 and TRBJ2-1, is KAGVTQTPRYLIKTRGQQVTLSCSPISGHRSVSWYQQTPGQGLQFLFEYFSETQRNKGNFPGRFSGRQFSNSRSEMNVSTLELGDSALYLCASSSGTGNEQFFGPGTRLTVL.

This CDR3 reads CASSVGISATATDTQYF. CDR3 DNA sequence: TGTGCCAGCAGCGTAGGAATTAGCGCAACAGCGACAGATACGCAGTATTTT. The chain recombines TRBV9 with TRBJ2-3; TRBD2 might be the D (5 bases). The CDR3 loop spans 17 amino acids. The germline V gene has CDR1 SGDLS and CDR2 YYNGEE. V was shortened by 0 bases and J by 3 bases, with 17 bases between the two germline ends.

This chain connects TRBV2 to TRBJ1-1, with D unclear. Germline CDR1 and CDR2: SNHLY and FYNNEI. The CDR3 extends over 14 amino acids. With 0 bases removed from V and 6 bases from J, the gap between germline ends came to 11 bases. The DNA for the CDR3 is TGTGCCAGCAGTGAAGCCCCAAGGGTCCCTGAAGCTTTCTTT. Translated, it gives CASSEAPRVPEAFF.

The V and J genes are TRBV7-2 and TRBJ2-1, with D possibly matching TRBD2 (6 bases). The CDR3 totals 17 residues. Germline loops: CDR1 SGHTA, CDR2 FQGNSA. Trimming shortened V by 4 bases and J by 5 bases, and 21 bases separated the two germline ends. The CDR3 reads CASSSRGSGRADNEQFF. The DNA of the CDR3 is TGTGCCAGCAGCTCCCGGGGTAGCGGCCGCGCAGACAATGAGCAGTTCTTC.